The clone carrying this T cell receptor (beta chain) was seen ten or more times. The data belong to a study of Graves' ophthalmopathy and Graves' hyperthyroidism. The authors diagnosed from clinical symptoms, serum thyroxine, TRAb, thyroid ultrasound and orbital computed tomography. Amplifying from RNA transcripts, the study obtained TCR beta CDR3 regions. An opening RT-PCR round employed HTBI primers and preceded a second-round multiplex PCR. In TCRdb, the multiplex PCR reads were re-called with MiXCR into one record per CDR3 protein. The sample gives hundreds of thousands of distinct CDR3 sequences, 20% to 25% of which show up once; around 3% is in the top ten. The source material was peripheral blood. This clonotype was sampled from a woman aged 18-29 years with stable Graves' hyperthyroidism.

The DNA of the CDR3 is TGTGCCAGCAGTTACTCAAGGGCCAATCAGCCCCAGCATTTT. This gives the protein CASSYSRANQPQHF. The rearrangement links TRBV6-2 or TRBV6-3 to TRBJ1-5, with unresolved D. CDR1 MNHEY and CDR2 SVGEGT come from the germline V gene. Deletions cut 0 bases from V and 3 bases from J, with 6 bases between. There are 14 residues in the CDR3.